This entry describes one TCR beta chain. Its antigen is not identified. This specimen comes from a study of T cell responses to AZD1222 COVID-19 vaccine. CDR3 length: 12 residues. Trimming cost V 4 bases and J 3 bases, with 7 bases left between them. Germline CDR1 reads LGHDT; CDR2 reads YNNKEL (reference sequence). Generated by immunoSEQ multiplex PCR, the TCRdb table keeps only in-frame clones and is missing some. The top ten hold about 10% of the sample, which has approximately 180,000 clones, 92% seen once. Study-level findings and limits: Of the AZD1222 recipients, only 5 to 7 were seropositive at baseline.

The chain combines TRBV3-1 (or the pseudogene TRBV3-2) with TRBJ2-7, with unresolved D. The source material was peripheral blood, sampled on day 0 of AZD1222 vaccination. This clonotype was obtained from an adult in good health. The CDR3 DNA follows: TGTGCCAGCAGCCTCAGAGGCTACGAGCAGTACTTC. Translated, it gives CASSLRGYEQYF.